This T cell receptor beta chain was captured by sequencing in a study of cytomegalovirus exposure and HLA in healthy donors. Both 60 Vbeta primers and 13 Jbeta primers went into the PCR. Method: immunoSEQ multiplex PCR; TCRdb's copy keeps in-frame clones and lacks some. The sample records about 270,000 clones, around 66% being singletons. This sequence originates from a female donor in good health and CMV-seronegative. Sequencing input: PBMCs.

The CDR3 loop is CASRPRSTGHSYNEQFF. The CDR3 region has the DNA TGTGCAAGTCGCCCCCGCTCAACAGGACACTCCTACAATGAGCAGTTCTTC. The J gene is TRBJ2-1, the V gene TRBV12-2; TRBD1 is taken as the D call from the table, unchecked against the DNA. TRBV12-2 is an annotated pseudogene. The CDR3 spans 17 residues.